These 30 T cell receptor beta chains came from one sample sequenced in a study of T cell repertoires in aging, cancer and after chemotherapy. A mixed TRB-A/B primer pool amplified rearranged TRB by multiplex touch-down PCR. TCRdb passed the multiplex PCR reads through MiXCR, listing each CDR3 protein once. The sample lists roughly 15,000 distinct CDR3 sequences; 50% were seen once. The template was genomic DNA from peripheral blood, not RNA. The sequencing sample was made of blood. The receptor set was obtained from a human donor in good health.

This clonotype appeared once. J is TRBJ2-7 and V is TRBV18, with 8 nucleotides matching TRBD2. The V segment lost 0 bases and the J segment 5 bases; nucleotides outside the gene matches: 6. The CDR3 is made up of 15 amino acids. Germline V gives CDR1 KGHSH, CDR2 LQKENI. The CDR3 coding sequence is TGTGCCAGCTCACCACCGAGCGGGAGCGTCGACGAGCAGTACTTC. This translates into CASSPPSGSVDEQYF.

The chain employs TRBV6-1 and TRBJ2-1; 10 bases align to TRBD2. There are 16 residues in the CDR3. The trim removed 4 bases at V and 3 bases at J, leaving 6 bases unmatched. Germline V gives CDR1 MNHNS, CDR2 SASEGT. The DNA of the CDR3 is TGTGCCAGCAGTGCACGCCGGACTAGCGGCTACAATGAGCAGTTCTTC. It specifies CASSARRTSGYNEQFF.

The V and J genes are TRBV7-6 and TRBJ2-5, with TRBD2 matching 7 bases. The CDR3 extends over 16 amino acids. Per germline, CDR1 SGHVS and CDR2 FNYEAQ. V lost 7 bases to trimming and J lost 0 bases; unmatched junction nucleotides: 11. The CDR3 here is CASNSGQARYQETQYF. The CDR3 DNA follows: TGTGCCAGCAATAGCGGGCAGGCTCGGTACCAAGAGACCCAGTACTTC.

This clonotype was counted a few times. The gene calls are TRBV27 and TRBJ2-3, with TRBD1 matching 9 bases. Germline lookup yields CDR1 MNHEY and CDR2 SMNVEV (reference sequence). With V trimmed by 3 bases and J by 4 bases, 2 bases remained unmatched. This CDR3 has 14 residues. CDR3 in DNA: TGTGCCAGCAGTTTTGGGACAGGGCCAGATACGCAGTATTTT. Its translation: CASSFGTGPDTQYF.

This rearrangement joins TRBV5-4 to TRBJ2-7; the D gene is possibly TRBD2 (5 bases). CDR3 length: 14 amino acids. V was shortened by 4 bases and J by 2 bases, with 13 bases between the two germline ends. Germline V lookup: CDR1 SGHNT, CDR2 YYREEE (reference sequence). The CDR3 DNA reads TGTGCCAGCAGCCCTGGACGGACTGCCTACGAGCAGTACTTC. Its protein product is CASSPGRTAYEQYF.

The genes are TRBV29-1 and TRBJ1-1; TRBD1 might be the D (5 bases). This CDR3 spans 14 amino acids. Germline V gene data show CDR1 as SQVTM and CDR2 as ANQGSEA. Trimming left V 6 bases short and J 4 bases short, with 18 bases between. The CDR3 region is CSVPGCAQGTEAFF. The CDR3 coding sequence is TGCAGCGTCCCCGGATGTGCCCAGGGCACTGAAGCTTTCTTT.

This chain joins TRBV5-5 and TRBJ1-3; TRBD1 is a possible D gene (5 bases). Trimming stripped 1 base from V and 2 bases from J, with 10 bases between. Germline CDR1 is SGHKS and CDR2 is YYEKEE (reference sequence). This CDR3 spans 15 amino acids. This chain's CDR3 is CASSLLPGAGNTIYF. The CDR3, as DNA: TGTGCCAGCAGCTTGTTGCCGGGGGCTGGAAACACCATATATTTT.

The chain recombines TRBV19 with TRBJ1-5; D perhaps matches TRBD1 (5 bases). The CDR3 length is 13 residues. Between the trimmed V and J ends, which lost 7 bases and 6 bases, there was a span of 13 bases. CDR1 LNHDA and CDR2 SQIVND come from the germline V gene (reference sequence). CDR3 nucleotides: TGTGCCAGTAATAGAATGAGGGGTCAGCCCCAGCATTTT. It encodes CASNRMRGQPQHF. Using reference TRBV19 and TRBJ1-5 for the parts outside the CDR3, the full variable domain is DGGITQSPKYLFRKEGQNVTLSCEQNLNHDAMYWYRQDPGQGLRLIYYSQIVNDFQKGDIAEGYSVSREKKESFPLTVTSAQKNPTAFYLCASNRMRGQPQHFGDGTRLSIL.

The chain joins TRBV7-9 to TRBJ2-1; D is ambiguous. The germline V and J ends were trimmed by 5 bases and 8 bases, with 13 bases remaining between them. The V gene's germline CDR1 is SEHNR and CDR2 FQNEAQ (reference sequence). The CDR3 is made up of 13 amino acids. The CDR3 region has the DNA TGTGCCAGCAGCGAAGACGAAAGGGATGAGCAGTTCTTC. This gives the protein CASSEDERDEQFF.

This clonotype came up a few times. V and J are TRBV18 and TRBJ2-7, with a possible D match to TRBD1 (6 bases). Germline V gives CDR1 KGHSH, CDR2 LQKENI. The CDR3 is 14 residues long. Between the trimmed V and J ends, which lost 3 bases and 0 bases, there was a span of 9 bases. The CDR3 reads CASSPHRDSYEQYF. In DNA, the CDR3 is TGTGCCAGCTCACCGCACAGGGACTCCTACGAGCAGTACTTC.

CDR3 bases: TGTGCCAGCAGCTTGGGGGAGGGGAGCACAGATACGCAGTATTTT. Translating it yields CASSLGEGSTDTQYF. The rearrangement uses TRBV5-6 and TRBJ2-3; TRBD2 aligns across 7 bases. Germline CDR1 SGHDT, CDR2 YYEEEE. The CDR3 is 15 residues long. J was trimmed by 0 bases and V by 0 bases; bases with no gene match: 1.

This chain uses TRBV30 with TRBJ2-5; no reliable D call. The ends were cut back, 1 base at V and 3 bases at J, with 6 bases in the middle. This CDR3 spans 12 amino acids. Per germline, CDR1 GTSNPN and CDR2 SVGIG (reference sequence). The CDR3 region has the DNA TGTGCCTGGAGTGCGCAGAAAGAGACCCAGTACTTC. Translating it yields CAWSAQKETQYF.

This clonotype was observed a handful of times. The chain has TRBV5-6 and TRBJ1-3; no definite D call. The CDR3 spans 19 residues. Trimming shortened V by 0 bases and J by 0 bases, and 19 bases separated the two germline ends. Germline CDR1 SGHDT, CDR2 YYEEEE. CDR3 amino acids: CASSLVKAQTESSGNTIYF. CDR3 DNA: TGTGCCAGCAGCTTGGTTAAGGCCCAAACGGAGAGCTCTGGAAACACCATATATTTT.

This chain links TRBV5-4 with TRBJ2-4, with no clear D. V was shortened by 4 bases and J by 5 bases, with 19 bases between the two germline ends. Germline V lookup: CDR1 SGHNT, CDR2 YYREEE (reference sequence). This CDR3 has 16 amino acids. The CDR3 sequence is CASSLRSQSLQNIQYF. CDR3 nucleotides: TGTGCCAGCAGCCTACGTTCACAGTCCCTCCAAAACATTCAGTACTTC.

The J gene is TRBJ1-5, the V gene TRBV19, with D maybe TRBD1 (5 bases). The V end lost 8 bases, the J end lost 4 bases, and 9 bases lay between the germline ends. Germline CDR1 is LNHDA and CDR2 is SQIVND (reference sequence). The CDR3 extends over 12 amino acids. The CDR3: CASYGGNQPQHF. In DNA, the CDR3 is TGTGCCAGTTATGGGGGGAATCAGCCCCAGCATTTT.

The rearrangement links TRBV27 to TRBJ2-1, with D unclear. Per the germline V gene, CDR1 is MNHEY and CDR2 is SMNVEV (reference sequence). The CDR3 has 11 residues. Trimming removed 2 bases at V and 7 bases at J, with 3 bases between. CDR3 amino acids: CASSLRNEQFF. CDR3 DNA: TGTGCCAGCAGTTTAAGAAATGAGCAGTTCTTC.

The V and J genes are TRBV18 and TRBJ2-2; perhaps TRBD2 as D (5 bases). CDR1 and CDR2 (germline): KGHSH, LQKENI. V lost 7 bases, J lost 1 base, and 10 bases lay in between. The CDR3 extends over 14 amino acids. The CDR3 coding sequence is TGTGCCAGCTGCGGGCCGGAGAACACCGGGGAGCTGTTTTTT. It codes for CASCGPENTGELFF.

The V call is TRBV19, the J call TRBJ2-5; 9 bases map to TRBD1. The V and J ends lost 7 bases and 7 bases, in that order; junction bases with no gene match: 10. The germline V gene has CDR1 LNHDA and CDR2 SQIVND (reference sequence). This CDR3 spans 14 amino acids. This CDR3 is CASTHTGGAGTQYF. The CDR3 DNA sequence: TGTGCCAGTACCCATACAGGGGGCGCGGGGACCCAGTACTTC.

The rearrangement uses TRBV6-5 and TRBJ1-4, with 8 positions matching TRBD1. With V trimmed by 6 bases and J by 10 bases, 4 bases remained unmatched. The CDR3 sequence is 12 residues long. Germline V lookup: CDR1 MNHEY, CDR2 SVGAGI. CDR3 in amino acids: CASRDRVGKLFF. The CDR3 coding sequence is TGTGCCAGCAGGGACAGGGTAGGAAAACTGTTTTTT.

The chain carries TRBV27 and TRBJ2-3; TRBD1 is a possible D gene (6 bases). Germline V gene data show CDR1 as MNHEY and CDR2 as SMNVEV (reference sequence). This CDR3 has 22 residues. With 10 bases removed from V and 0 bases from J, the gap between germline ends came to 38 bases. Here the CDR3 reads CANTITLITPKRWGLSTDTQYF. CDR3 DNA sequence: TGTGCCAACACTATCACCCTTATCACCCCGAAGAGGTGGGGGCTCAGCACAGATACGCAGTATTTT.

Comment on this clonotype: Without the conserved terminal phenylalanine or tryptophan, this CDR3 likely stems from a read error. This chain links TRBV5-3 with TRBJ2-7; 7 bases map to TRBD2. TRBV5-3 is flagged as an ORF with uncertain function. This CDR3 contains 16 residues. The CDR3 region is CASSLVFRRESNEQYI. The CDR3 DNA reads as TGCGCCAGCAGCTTGGTGTTTCGGCGGGAGAGTAACGAGCAGTACATC.

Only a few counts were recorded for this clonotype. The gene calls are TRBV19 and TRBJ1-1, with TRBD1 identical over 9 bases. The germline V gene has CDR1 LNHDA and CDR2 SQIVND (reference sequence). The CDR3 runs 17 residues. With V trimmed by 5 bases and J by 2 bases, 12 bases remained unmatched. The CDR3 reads CASSPRALTGGNTEAFF. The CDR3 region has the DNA TGTGCCAGTAGTCCACGAGCGCTTACAGGGGGCAACACTGAAGCTTTCTTT. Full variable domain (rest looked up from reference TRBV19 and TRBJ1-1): DGGITQSPKYLFRKEGQNVTLSCEQNLNHDAMYWYRQDPGQGLRLIYYSQIVNDFQKGDIAEGYSVSREKKESFPLTVTSAQKNPTAFYLCASSPRALTGGNTEAFFGQGTRLTVV.

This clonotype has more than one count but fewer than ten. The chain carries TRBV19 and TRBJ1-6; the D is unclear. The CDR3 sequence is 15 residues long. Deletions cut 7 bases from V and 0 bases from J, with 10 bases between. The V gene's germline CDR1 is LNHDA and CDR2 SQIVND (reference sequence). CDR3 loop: CASTSLDSYNSPLHF. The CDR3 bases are TGTGCCAGTACCAGTTTGGACTCCTATAATTCACCCCTCCACTTT.

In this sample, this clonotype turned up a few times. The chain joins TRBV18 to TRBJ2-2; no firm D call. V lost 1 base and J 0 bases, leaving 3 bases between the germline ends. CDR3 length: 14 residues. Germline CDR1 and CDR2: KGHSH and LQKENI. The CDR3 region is CASSPRTNTGELFF. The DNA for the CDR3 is TGTGCCAGCTCACCACGGACGAACACCGGGGAGCTGTTTTTT.

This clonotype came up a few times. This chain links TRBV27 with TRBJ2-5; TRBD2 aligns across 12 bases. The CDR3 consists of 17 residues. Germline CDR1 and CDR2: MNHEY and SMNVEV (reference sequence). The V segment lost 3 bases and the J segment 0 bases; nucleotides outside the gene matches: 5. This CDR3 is CASSFWTSGTYQETQYF. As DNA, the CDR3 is TGTGCCAGCAGTTTCTGGACTAGCGGGACGTACCAAGAGACCCAGTACTTC.

The CDR3 here is CASSPSTYEQYF. CDR3 bases: TGTGCCAGCAGCCCCTCCACCTACGAGCAGTACTTC. The rearrangement uses TRBV12-3 or TRBV12-4 and TRBJ2-7; D is undetermined. The CDR3 is 12 amino acids. The V end was cut by 6 bases, the J end by 2 bases, with 8 bases between.

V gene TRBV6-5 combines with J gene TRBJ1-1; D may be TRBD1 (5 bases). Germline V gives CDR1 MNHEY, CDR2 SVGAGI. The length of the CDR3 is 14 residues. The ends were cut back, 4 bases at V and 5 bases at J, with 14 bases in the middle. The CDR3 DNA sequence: TGTGCCAGCAGTTTTTACGGGGGGGGAACTGAAGCTTTCTTT. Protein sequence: CASSFYGGGTEAFF.

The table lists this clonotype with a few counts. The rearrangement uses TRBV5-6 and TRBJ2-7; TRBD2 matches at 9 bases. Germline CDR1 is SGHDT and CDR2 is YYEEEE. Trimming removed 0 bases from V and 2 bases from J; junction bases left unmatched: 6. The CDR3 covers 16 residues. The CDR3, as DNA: TGTGCCAGCAGCTTGGGACACTTAGCGGGAGCCTACGAGCAGTACTTC. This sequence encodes CASSLGHLAGAYEQYF.

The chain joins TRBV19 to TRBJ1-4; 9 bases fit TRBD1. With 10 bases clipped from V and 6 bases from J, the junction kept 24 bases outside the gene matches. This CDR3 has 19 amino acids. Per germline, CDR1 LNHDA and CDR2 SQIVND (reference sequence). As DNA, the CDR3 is TGTGCCACCACCCCCCCCCGACAGGGGGGATCCTCGGTAGATGAAAAACTGTTTTTT. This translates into CATTPPRQGGSSVDEKLFF.

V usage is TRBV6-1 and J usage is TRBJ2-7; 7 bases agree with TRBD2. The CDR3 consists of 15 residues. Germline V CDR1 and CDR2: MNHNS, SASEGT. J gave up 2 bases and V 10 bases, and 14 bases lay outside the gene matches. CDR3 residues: CATLGGEGPTYEQYF. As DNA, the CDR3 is TGTGCCACCCTGGGTGGGGAGGGCCCCACCTACGAGCAGTACTTC.